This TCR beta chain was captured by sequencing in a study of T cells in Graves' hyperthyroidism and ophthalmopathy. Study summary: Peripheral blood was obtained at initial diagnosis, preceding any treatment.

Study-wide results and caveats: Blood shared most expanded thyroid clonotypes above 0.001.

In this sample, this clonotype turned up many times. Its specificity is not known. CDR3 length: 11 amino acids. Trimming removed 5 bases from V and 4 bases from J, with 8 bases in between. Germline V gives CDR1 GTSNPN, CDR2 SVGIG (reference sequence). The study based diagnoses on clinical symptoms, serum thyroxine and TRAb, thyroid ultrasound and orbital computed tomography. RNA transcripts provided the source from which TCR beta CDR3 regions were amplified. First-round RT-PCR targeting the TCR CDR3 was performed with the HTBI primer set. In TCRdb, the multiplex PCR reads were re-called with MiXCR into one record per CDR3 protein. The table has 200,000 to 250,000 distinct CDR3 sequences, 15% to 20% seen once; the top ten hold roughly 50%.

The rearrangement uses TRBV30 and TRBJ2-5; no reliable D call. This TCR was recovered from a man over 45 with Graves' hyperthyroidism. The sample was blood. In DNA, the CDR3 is TGTGCCTGGGAGAAGGGAGAGACCCAGTACTTC. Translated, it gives CAWEKGETQYF.